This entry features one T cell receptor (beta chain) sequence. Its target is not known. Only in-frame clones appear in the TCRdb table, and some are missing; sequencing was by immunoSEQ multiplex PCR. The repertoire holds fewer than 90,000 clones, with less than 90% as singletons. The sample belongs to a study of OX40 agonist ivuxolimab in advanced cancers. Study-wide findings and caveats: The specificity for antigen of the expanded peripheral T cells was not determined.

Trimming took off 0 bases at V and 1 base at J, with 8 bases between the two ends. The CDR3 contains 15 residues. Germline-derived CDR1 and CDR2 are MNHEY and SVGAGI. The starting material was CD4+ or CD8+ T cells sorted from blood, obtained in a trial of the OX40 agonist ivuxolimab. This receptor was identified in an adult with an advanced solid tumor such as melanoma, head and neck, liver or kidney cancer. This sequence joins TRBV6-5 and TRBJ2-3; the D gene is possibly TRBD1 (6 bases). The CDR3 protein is CASSYSGQRTDTQYF. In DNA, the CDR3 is TGTGCCAGCAGTTACTCAGGACAGCGCACAGATACGCAGTATTTT.